The present T cell receptor beta chain was sequenced within a study of vaccination effects on CD4 cells after COVID-19. This clone occurred once. Its antigen is undetermined. Here immunoSEQ multiplex PCR was the method, and the copy in TCRdb shows in-frame clones only, minus some. The profile covers 65,000 to 95,000 clones, with under 85% appearing a single time and about 1% taken by the ten largest. Expansion of antigen-specific CD4+ T cells with viral peptide pools was carried out by the ViraFEST assay before sequencing. CD4+ T cell isolation took place after approximately 11 days of culture. It was two doses of either the BNT162b2 or mRNA-1273 vaccine that participants received. Half-medium changes using IL-2 medium occurred on days 3 and 7. The origin of this receptor is a human donor who received a COVID-19 vaccine. This material consisted of CD4+ T cells from PBMCs cultured with HCoV-OC43 spike peptides, taken after COVID-19 vaccination. This sample's subset: HCoV-OC43 spike overlapping peptide pool stimulation.

CDR3 region: CASSHKLGVSDTQYF. In DNA, the CDR3 is TGTGCCAGCAGTCATAAGCTAGGGGTCTCAGATACGCAGTATTTT. The chain couples TRBV6-5 to TRBJ2-3; a possible D gene is TRBD1 (5 bases). Trimming removed 5 bases at V and 4 bases at J, with 16 bases between. CDR1 is MNHEY, CDR2 SVGAGI, per germline. CDR3 size: 15 residues.